This TCR beta chain was obtained from a study of T cell repertoires in cytomegalovirus infection. Study background: Recently described HLA-C-restricted plus well-studied HLA-B-restricted CMV epitopes were used. Public TCR beta signatures marked donors with CMV infection and the matching HLA.

As to this clonotype: Its target is not known.

V was pared by 1 base and J by 6 bases, with 14 bases between. Germline loops: CDR1 LNHDA, CDR2 SQIVND (reference sequence). This CDR3 region has 15 residues. TCRdb analysed the reads with MiXCR anew, one entry per CDR3 protein. The table includes 570,000 or so distinct CDR3 sequences, almost 40% detected once. The sequenced sample was cultured PBMCs, obtained from culture after CMV antigen stimulation. The chain combines TRBV19 with TRBJ2-3; D is possibly TRBD1 (5 bases). The source is a human donor in good health (CMV status not recorded). Some clones in this sample may be carry-over from other donors' samples. This CDR3 is CASSIGQGIPDTQYF. In DNA form, the CDR3 reads TGTGCCAGTAGTATAGGGCAGGGCATTCCGGATACGCAGTATTTT.